Described below is a single TCR beta chain sequence and its context. Its antigen is still unknown. This specimen comes from a study of T cells expressing NK-cell markers. Study summary: Sequencing of TCR beta repertoires drew on sorted CD3+CD56+NKG2C+, CD3+CD56+NKG2C- and CD3+CD56-NKG2C+ T cells. Seven of the eight sequenced donors were HCMV-seropositive; one was seronegative. Overall study results and limits: Dominance of the CD3+CD56-NKG2C+ fraction by these clonotypes also held in a handful of donors.

TCRdb reprocessed the 5' RACE reads and keeps a single row for each CDR3 protein, giving no DNA. Its table records 550,000 to 600,000 distinct CDR3 sequences. CDR1 MDHEN and CDR2 SYDVKM come from the germline V gene. This CDR3 has 15 amino acids. This TCR was recovered from a man younger than 30 in good health. The V and J genes are TRBV28 and TRBJ2-1; there is no DNA to check the TCRdb D call of TRBD2. Sequenced material: blood T cells: a sorted CD56 or NKG2C T cell subset, CD4+ or CD8+ T cells, or bulk PBMC T cells (not recorded which). CDR3 in amino acids: CASVNGLAGGREQFF.